This T cell receptor (beta chain) derives from a study of neurological immune-mediated disorders. TCRdb re-called the 5' RACE reads with MiXCR, one entry per CDR3 protein. The data contain about 60,000 distinct CDR3 sequences, 8.5% to 10% of them singletons. Trimming stripped 3 bases from V and 4 bases from J, with 21 bases between. There are 17 residues in the CDR3. Germline values: CDR1 SQVTM, CDR2 ANQGSEA. This clonotype appeared many times. As for time point: longitudinal time-point 2. Sequencing was performed on PBMCs. The V gene is TRBV29-1, the J gene TRBJ2-2, with D unresolved. The origin of this receptor is a man aged 30-40 years in good health. The CDR3 bases are TGCAGCGTTGAGTCGAGGAAGGGCCAGGCGGTCACCGGGGAGCTGTTTTTT. Translation: CSVESRKGQAVTGELFF.